What follows are 15 T cell receptor beta chains derived from one specimen sequenced in a study of CD8 T cells in Susac syndrome. Reverse transcription of about 0.45 to 1 ug RNA was carried out with random hexamers. TCRdb re-derived calls from the immunoSEQ multiplex PCR reads in MiXCR, one entry per CDR3 protein. The sample includes some 220,000 distinct CDR3 sequences, around 96% of them seen just once. Input material: CD4+ T cells from PBMCs. The receptors come from a human donor with multiple sclerosis.

The chain has TRBV29-1 and TRBJ1-2, with D perhaps matching TRBD1 (6 bases). This CDR3 has 12 residues. Germline lookup yields CDR1 SQVTM and CDR2 ANQGSEA. Trimming left V 3 bases short and J 3 bases short, with 8 bases between. The CDR3, as DNA: TGCAGCGTTGACAGGGGAGACTATGGCTACACCTTC. It codes for CSVDRGDYGYTF.

The DNA of the CDR3 is TGTGCCAGCAGCAGGGGACTAGCGGCCTACGAGCAGTACTTC. It specifies CASSRGLAAYEQYF. V usage is TRBV5-6 and J usage is TRBJ2-7, with 11 nucleotides matching TRBD2. This CDR3 has 14 amino acids. CDR1 is SGHDT and CDR2 is YYEEEE in the germline V gene. Trimming took 4 bases from V and 2 from J; bases not matched to a gene: 2. The full variable domain, with the rest looked up from reference TRBV5-6 and TRBJ2-7, is DAGVTQSPTHLIKTRGQQVTLRCSPKSGHDTVSWYQQALGQGPQFIFQYYEEEERQRGNFPDRFSGHQFPNYSSELNVNALLLGDSALYLCASSRGLAAYEQYFGPGTRLTVT.

This chain links TRBV7-2 with TRBJ2-3; the D gene is possibly TRBD2 (5 bases). V was clipped by 5 bases and J by 7 bases, with 13 bases between them. CDR3 size: 13 residues. Germline V gene sequence: CDR1 SGHTA, CDR2 FQGNSA. The CDR3 DNA follows: TGTGCCAGCAGCCCCGAGGGTACATATACGCAGTATTTT. It translates to CASSPEGTYTQYF.

The chain combines TRBV2 with TRBJ2-1, with D maybe TRBD1 (6 bases). This CDR3 has 17 amino acids. Germline V gives CDR1 SNHLY, CDR2 FYNNEI. V gave up 0 bases and J gave up 4 bases, with 16 bases separating them. The CDR3 DNA follows: TGTGCCAGCAGTGAAGCGCGCAGGGGCCTAGGGTACAATGAGCAGTTCTTC. The encoded protein is CASSEARRGLGYNEQFF.

The chain has TRBV29-1 and TRBJ2-2; no clear D gene. The germline V and J ends were trimmed by 3 bases and 6 bases, with 11 bases remaining between them. From germline, CDR1 is SQVTM and CDR2 ANQGSEA. The length of the CDR3 is 13 residues. DNA for the CDR3: TGCAGCGTTGACTCGAACGCCGCCGGGGAGCTGTTTTTT. Its translation is CSVDSNAAGELFF.

This sequence joins TRBV2 and TRBJ2-5, with 9 bases fitting TRBD2. Germline V gene data show CDR1 as SNHLY and CDR2 as FYNNEI. CDR3 size: 15 residues. Trimming removed 10 bases from V and 5 bases from J; junction bases left unmatched: 14. CDR3 coding DNA: TGTGCCACAGGACTAGCGATGCCCCCGATCGAGACCCAGTACTTC. This gives the protein CATGLAMPPIETQYF.

The rearrangement joins TRBV29-1 to TRBJ2-4; weak D call: TRBD1 (5 bases). The V end lost 6 bases, the J end lost 4 bases, and 10 bases lay between the germline ends. Germline V gives CDR1 SQVTM, CDR2 ANQGSEA. CDR3 length equals 12 residues. The CDR3: CSVKTDKNIQYF. The CDR3 DNA reads TGCAGCGTCAAGACAGATAAAAACATTCAGTACTTC.

The rearrangement links TRBV29-1 to TRBJ1-2; maybe TRBD1 (6 bases). The V end lost 6 bases, the J end lost 5 bases, and 16 bases lay between the germline ends. This CDR3 has 13 amino acids. Germline-derived CDR1 and CDR2 are SQVTM and ANQGSEA. DNA for the CDR3: TGCAGCGTGGGAATGGGGGCGGGGTATGGCTACACCTTC. Its protein is CSVGMGAGYGYTF.

This chain links TRBV6-5 with TRBJ2-7; maybe TRBD1 (6 bases). The CDR3 runs 11 residues. CDR1 is MNHEY, CDR2 SVGAGI, per germline. CDR3 loop: CGVGATYEQYF. CDR3 in DNA: TGTGGGGTGGGGGCCACCTACGAGCAGTACTTC.

V and J are TRBV2 and TRBJ1-5; 8 bases match TRBD1. J lost 4 bases, V lost 6 bases, and 8 bases had no gene match. The V gene's germline CDR1 is SNHLY and CDR2 FYNNEI. The CDR3 is made up of 15 amino acids. For the CDR3, the DNA is TGTGCCAGCAGGGGGACAGGTAGAGCTAATCAGCCCCAGCATTTT. This sequence encodes CASRGTGRANQPQHF.

This clonotype was seen only once. V and J are TRBV2 and TRBJ2-2; D remains unclear. The CDR3 is made up of 13 amino acids. V lost 2 bases and J 0 bases, leaving 1 base between the germline ends. Germline CDR1 is SNHLY and CDR2 is FYNNEI. This CDR3 reads CASSETNTGELFF. DNA of the CDR3: TGTGCCAGCAGTGAAACGAACACCGGGGAGCTGTTTTTT.

V usage is TRBV30 and J usage is TRBJ2-1; D gene uncertain. Germline lookup yields CDR1 GTSNPN and CDR2 SVGIG (reference sequence). The ends were cut back, 0 bases at V and 5 bases at J, with 17 bases in the middle. This CDR3 has 16 residues. CDR3 region: CAWSVFSMGGHNEQFF. The CDR3 DNA sequence: TGTGCCTGGAGTGTTTTCAGCATGGGTGGGCACAATGAGCAGTTCTTC.

The genes are TRBV20-1 and TRBJ1-1; perhaps TRBD1 as D (5 bases). The V end was cut by 0 bases, the J end by 5 bases, with 13 bases between. The CDR3 sequence is 14 residues long. CDR1 and CDR2 (germline): DFQATT, SNEGSKA (reference sequence). The CDR3 reads CSARDQRGRTEAFF. The CDR3, as DNA: TGCAGTGCTAGAGATCAACGGGGCCGGACTGAAGCTTTCTTT.

The V call is TRBV28, the J call TRBJ2-7; unclear D gene. Germline loops: CDR1 MDHEN, CDR2 SYDVKM. The CDR3 sequence is 12 residues long. Trimming removed 5 bases from V and 6 bases from J, with 11 bases in between. CDR3: CASSPATREQYF. DNA for the CDR3: TGTGCCAGCAGTCCCGCCACGCGCGAGCAGTACTTC. The full variable domain, completed using reference TRBV28 and TRBJ2-7, is DVKVTQSSRYLVKRTGEKVFLECVQDMDHENMFWYRQDPGLGLRLIYFSYDVKMKEKGDIPEGYSVSREKKERFSLILESASTNQTSMYLCASSPATREQYFGPGTRLTVT.

CDR3 in amino acids: CASSEYTASYGYTF. CDR3 bases: TGTGCCAGCAGTGAATACACAGCGAGCTATGGCTACACCTTC. The J gene is TRBJ1-2, the V gene TRBV25-1; D not certain. This CDR3 region has 14 residues. The germline CDR1 and CDR2 sequences are MGHDK and SYGVNS. Trimming took off 0 bases at V and 4 bases at J, with 9 bases between the two ends.